These T cell receptor beta chains were read from a single sample in a study of shared clonotypes between healthy human individuals. Repertoires were generated with immunoSEQ multiplex PCR, while TCRdb's copy carries only in-frame clones and drops some. Found here are some 490,000 clones, around 73% of them singletons; the top ten hold 12%. The sample taken for sequencing was PBMCs. The receptor source for this set is a woman aged 40 to 50 in good health. Some clones in this sample may be carry-over from other donors' samples. The CDR3 runs from the conserved cysteine through the conserved F or W. A D gene is named only where the DNA matches it firmly. Size is omitted from some rows. Given values are once, few, many or a class for expanded clones.

>NA|NA|TRBJ2-5|TRBV28
TGTGCCAGCAGTCCCATGGGGTTGGGGGGCCGAGAGACCCAGTACTTC
CASSPMGLGGRETQYF
>NA|NA|TRBJ2-5|TRBV7-3
TGTGCCAGCAGCCCCGGCGGGGCGGGAGAGACCCAGTACTTC
CASSPGGAGETQYF
>NA|NA|TRBJ2-1|TRBV10-3
TGTGCCATCAGTGAGCCGAACCGCCTAGCTGGGGAGCAGTTCTTC
CAISEPNRLAGEQFF
>NA|NA|TRBJ2-7|TRBV5-4
TGTGCCAGCAGCTTGGGGGTTACACGCACCTACGAGCAGTACTTC
CASSLGVTRTYEQYF
>NA|once|TRBJ2-3|TRBV5-1
TGCGCCAGCAGCTTGTTGGACAGTCGGACAGATACGCAGTATTTT
CASSLLDSRTDTQYF
>TRBD2|NA|TRBJ2-1|TRBV7-6
TGTGCCAGCAGCTTAGCTGGTAGCGGGAGGGCCAGGGGAAATGAGCAGTTCTTC
CASSLAGSGRARGNEQFF
>NA|NA|TRBJ1-3|TRBV10-2
TGCGCCAGCAGTGTGGAGGCAGGGGCGGGAAACACCATATATTTT
CASSVEAGAGNTIYF
>TRBD1|NA|TRBJ1-5|TRBV25-1
TGTGCCAGCAGTGAAGAGACAGGGGATGGAAGCAATCAGCCCCAGCATTTT
CASSEETGDGSNQPQHF
>NA|few|TRBJ1-5|TRBV19
TGTGCCAGTGGGGACACGGCCGGCAGCCAGCCCCAGCATTTT
CASGDTAGSQPQHF
>TRBD1|NA|TRBJ2-1|TRBV9
TGTGCCAGCAGCGTAGGGGACAGGGAGTACAATGAGCAGTTCTTC
CASSVGDREYNEQFF
>NA|NA|TRBJ1-2|TRBV5-4
TGTGCCAGCAGCCGGACCCTCATGGAGAACCGATATGGCTACACCTTC
CASSRTLMENRYGYTF
>TRBD1|NA|TRBJ1-4|TRBV28
TGTGCCAGCAGTTGGCGTCCCGGGACAGGGAATGAAAAACTGTTTTTT
CASSWRPGTGNEKLFF
>TRBD1|NA|TRBJ2-7|TRBV5-1
TGCGCCAGCAGCTTGGCCGGGACAGGGGGTTCCGAGCAGTACTTC
CASSLAGTGGSEQYF
>NA|few|TRBJ2-5|TRBV7-3
TGTGCCAGCAGCTTAACCCGCCAAGAGACCCAGTACTTC
CASSLTRQETQYF
>NA|NA|TRBJ1-5|TRBV19
TGTGCCAGTAGTATTAGTTTTGGGGTTCAGCCCCAGCATTTT
CASSISFGVQPQHF
>NA|once|TRBJ2-2|TRBV5-1
TGCGCCAGCAGCTTGGGACAGGTCGACACCGGGGAGCTGTTTTTT
CASSLGQVDTGELFF
>NA|many|TRBJ2-3|TRBV27
TGTGCCAGCAGTCTCACTTTAAGCACAGATACGCAGTATTTT
CASSLTLSTDTQYF
>TRBD2|few|TRBJ2-5|TRBV5-1
TGCGCCAGCAGCCTGGGACTAGCGGGAGAGACCCAGTACTTC
CASSLGLAGETQYF
>NA|NA|TRBJ1-5|TRBV2
TGTGCCAGCAGTGAAGTTTCGTCAGATCAGCCCCAGCATTTT
CASSEVSSDQPQHF
>NA|NA|TRBJ2-7|TRBV7-7
TGTGCTAGCAGCTTGGGTCCCAGCGAGCAGTACTTC
CASSLGPSEQYF
>NA|NA|TRBJ1-3|TRBV2
TGTGCCAGCAGTGAAGGGGGCACACGTACCGGAAACACCATATATTTT
CASSEGGTRTGNTIYF
>NA|NA|TRBJ1-5|TRBV6-5
TGTGCCAGCAGCACCCGACAGGCCGGCAATCAGCCCCAGCATTTT
CASSTRQAGNQPQHF
>NA|NA|TRBJ2-1|TRBV5-1
TGCGCCAGCAGCTCCCAGGGAGGGACAGTCAATGAGCAGTTCTTC
CASSSQGGTVNEQFF
>TRBD2|NA|TRBJ2-3|TRBV4-2
TGTGCCAGCAGCCAAGGGTATAGCGGGAGCACAGATACGCAGTATTTT
CASSQGYSGSTDTQYF
>TRBD2|many|TRBJ2-1|TRBV13
TGTGCCAGCAGCCGTCCCTCGGGACTAGCGGCTAGGAGCTCCTACAATGAGCAGTTCTTC
CASSRPSGLAARSSYNEQFF
>NA|NA|TRBJ2-2|TRBV15
TGTGCCACCAGCAGAGGGAACACCGGGGAGCTGTTTTTT
CATSRGNTGELFF
>TRBD1|NA|TRBJ1-5|TRBV7-9
TGTGCCAGCAGCTTGGGGGACAGGGCTATGGAAAATCAGCCCCAGCATTTT
CASSLGDRAMENQPQHF
>TRBD2|few|TRBJ2-2|TRBV19
TGTGCCAGTAGTATAGGCGGGAGCACCGGGGAGCTGTTTTTT
CASSIGGSTGELFF
>NA|NA|TRBJ2-1|TRBV19
TGTGCCAGTAGCGACCACACCGTAAGCTCCTACAATGAGCAGTTCTTC
CASSDHTVSSYNEQFF
>TRBD1|NA|TRBJ1-3|TRBV30
TGTGCCTGGAGGACAGGGGGGGTAAACACCATATATTTT
CAWRTGGVNTIYF
>NA|NA|TRBJ2-3|TRBV6-1
TGTGCCAGCAGTGAAGGTTGGAGTACGCAGTATTTT
CASSEGWSTQYF
>NA|NA|TRBJ2-2|TRBV19
TGTGCCAGTAGTTGGGACACCGGGGAGCTGTTTTTT
CASSWDTGELFF
>TRBD1|once|TRBJ1-1|TRBV28
TGTGCCAGCAGTGCCGCGGACAGGGGCACTGAAGCTTTCTTT
CASSAADRGTEAFF
>TRBD2|few|TRBJ2-3|TRBV7-2
TGTGCCAGCAGCCAGGGCAGCGGGAGGGCGCAGTATTTT
CASSQGSGRAQYF
>TRBD2|NA|TRBJ2-7|TRBV25-1
TGTGCCAGCAGTGTAGCGGGCTCCTACGAGCAGTACTTC
CASSVAGSYEQYF
>NA|few|TRBJ1-4|TRBV2
TGTGCCAGCAGTACAGATGATGAAAAACTGTTTTTT
CASSTDDEKLFF
>NA|few|TRBJ1-2|TRBV18
TGTGCCAGCTCACCGGAGGGGTCTCCGTCAGGCTACACCTTC
CASSPEGSPSGYTF
>NA|NA|TRBJ2-3|TRBV7-2
TGTGCCAGCAGCCACCCGGACAGCAGCACAGATACGCAGTATTTT
CASSHPDSSTDTQYF
>TRBD2|NA|TRBJ2-3|TRBV11-2
TGTGCCAGCAGCGGGAGACTAGCGGAGGGGGTTGATACGCAGTATTTT
CASSGRLAEGVDTQYF
>NA|NA|TRBJ1-5|TRBV7-2
TGTGCCAGCAGCCTAAGCGGGACGCCCGATCAGCCCCAGCATTTT
CASSLSGTPDQPQHF
>NA|NA|TRBJ1-4|TRBV2
TGTGCCAGCTGTTCAGGGCTCGAAAAACTGTTTTTT
CASCSGLEKLFF
>NA|few|TRBJ2-6|TRBV6-4
TGTGCCAGCAGTCGAAATGTTGGGGGCACTGGGGCCAACGTCCTGACTTTC
CASSRNVGGTGANVLTF
>TRBD1|NA|TRBJ2-7|TRBV7-9
TGTGCCAGCAGCTTAGGGCAGGGGGCCCACGAGCAGTACTTC
CASSLGQGAHEQYF
>NA|NA|TRBJ1-5|TRBV23-1
TGCGCCAGCAACCTTGCCGGGCCTCGAGAGAGTTTACCCTCGAGTCAGCCCCAGCATTTT
CASNLAGPRESLPSSQPQHF